This entry lists 15 T cell receptor beta chains sequenced from one sample in a study of CD8+ T cells in alopecia areata. Treatment: oral pan-JAK inhibitor, 5-10 mg twice daily. It was cDNA, reverse transcribed from extracted RNA, that served as the sequencing template. Libraries were prepared by immunoSEQ multiplex PCR; TCRdb keeps only in-frame clonotypes and omits some of them. The sample includes 250,000 to 300,000 clones, 58% of them seen just once. The source material was CD4+ T cells sorted from blood, sampled at week 24, from a patient treated with tofacitinib. These receptors came from a human donor with alopecia areata.

The genes are TRBV29-1 and TRBJ2-3, with 8 bases that match TRBD1. CDR3 length: 16 amino acids. Trimming cost V 4 bases and J 5 bases; bases outside gene matches: 14. Germline CDR1 reads SQVTM; CDR2 reads ANQGSEA. The CDR3 spells CSVGQGGGQAVDTQYF. DNA of the CDR3: TGCAGCGTTGGCCAGGGTGGGGGACAGGCCGTAGATACGCAGTATTTT.

As for this clone: Other nucleotide sequences in the sample specify the same CDR3. The rearrangement joins TRBV29-1 to TRBJ1-1; no definite D call. Germline CDR1 and CDR2: SQVTM and ANQGSEA. V shed 4 bases and J shed 0 bases, with 9 bases lying between them. The CDR3 has 13 amino acids. The CDR3 spells CSVVRRMNTEAFF. In DNA, the CDR3 is TGCAGCGTTGTAAGGCGGATGAACACTGAAGCTTTCTTT.

This clone was seen only once. J is TRBJ1-2 and V is TRBV5-4; 7 bases map to TRBD1. The trim removed 4 bases at V and 8 bases at J, leaving 8 bases unmatched. Germline CDR1 is SGHNT and CDR2 is YYREEE (reference sequence). This CDR3 has 13 residues. CDR3 sequence: CASSQDRAEGYTF. CDR3 DNA: TGTGCCAGCAGCCAAGACAGGGCGGAAGGCTACACCTTC. Full variable domain (missing parts from reference TRBV5-4 and TRBJ1-2): ETGVTQSPTHLIKTRGQQVTLRCSSQSGHNTVSWYQQALGQGPQFIFQYYREEENGRGNFPPRFSGLQFPNYSSELNVNALELDDSALYLCASSQDRAEGYTFGSGTRLTVV.

The chain recombines TRBV5-1 with TRBJ1-1, with 12 bases fitting TRBD1. Germline V gene data show CDR1 as SGHRS and CDR2 as YFSETQ. This CDR3 contains 17 residues. The V segment lost 4 bases and the J segment 5 bases; nucleotides outside the gene matches: 12. CDR3 sequence reads: CASSPRDRGRLWTEAFF. CDR3 DNA: TGCGCCAGCAGCCCGAGGGACAGGGGGCGGTTGTGGACTGAAGCTTTCTTT.

Note on this clone: This sequence may be a read error, since a much larger clone differs from it by one base. This chain connects TRBV25-1 to TRBJ2-5; D remains unclear. Deletions cut 6 bases from V and 4 bases from J, with 3 bases between. CDR3 length: 10 amino acids. The V gene's germline CDR1 is MGHDK and CDR2 SYGVNS. In DNA form, the CDR3 reads TGTGCCAGCAGGGGAGAGACCCAGTACTTC. Amino acid sequence: CASRGETQYF.

This chain connects TRBV18 to TRBJ2-7; 7 bases line up with TRBD2. V was pared by 6 bases and J by 2 bases, with 10 bases of the junction left unmatched. Germline assignment: CDR1 KGHSH and CDR2 LQKENI. There are 15 residues in the CDR3. Here the CDR3 DNA reads TGTGCCAGCTCCCACCGGGGGGAGCGGGCCTACGAGCAGTACTTC. It specifies CASSHRGERAYEQYF.

V usage is TRBV6-1 and J usage is TRBJ1-2; no reliable D call. The CDR3 loop spans 17 amino acids. CDR1 is MNHNS and CDR2 is SASEGT in the germline V gene. V lost 2 bases and J 0 bases, leaving 16 bases between the germline ends. The CDR3 protein is CASSESKDLYSNYGYTF. Written as DNA, the CDR3 is TGTGCCAGCAGTGAATCAAAGGACCTCTACTCTAACTATGGCTACACCTTC.

In its sample, this clone was seen a few times. The chain recombines TRBV5-1 with TRBJ1-2, with no clear D. Germline V lookup: CDR1 SGHRS, CDR2 YFSETQ. The CDR3 contains 16 residues. The V end lost 4 bases, the J end lost 4 bases, and 20 bases lay between the germline ends. CDR3 in amino acids: CASSPGSFPPLYGYTF. In DNA, the CDR3 is TGCGCCAGCAGCCCCGGGTCTTTCCCTCCACTCTATGGCTACACCTTC.

V is TRBV4-2 and J is TRBJ1-2; possible D gene TRBD1, 6 bases. V was trimmed by 4 bases and J by 0 bases, leaving 15 bases between them. There are 16 residues in the CDR3. Germline assignment: CDR1 LGHNA and CDR2 YNFKEQ. The CDR3 DNA sequence: TGTGCCAGCAGCCGGAGCGATGGACAGTCTAACTATGGCTACACCTTC. Residues: CASSRSDGQSNYGYTF.

The V call is TRBV5-6, the J call TRBJ2-5; TRBD1 matches 9 bases. The V gene's germline CDR1 is SGHDT and CDR2 YYEEEE. V shed 4 bases and J 7 bases; nucleotides not matched to a gene: 14. The CDR3 contains 16 residues. CDR3 bases: TGTGCCAGCAGCCCTACGCCGGGACAGGGTGGGGGGACCCAGTACTTC. Amino acid sequence: CASSPTPGQGGGTQYF. The full variable domain, rest sourced from reference TRBV5-6 and TRBJ2-5, is DAGVTQSPTHLIKTRGQQVTLRCSPKSGHDTVSWYQQALGQGPQFIFQYYEEEERQRGNFPDRFSGHQFPNYSSELNVNALLLGDSALYLCASSPTPGQGGGTQYFGPGTRLLVL.

The rearrangement links TRBV30 to TRBJ1-2, with TRBD1 as a possible D gene (5 bases). V was clipped by 4 bases and J by 0 bases, with 18 bases between them. The CDR3 totals 16 residues. Looked up from germline, CDR1 is GTSNPN and CDR2 is SVGIG (reference sequence). The CDR3 spells CAWTRTSRGPNYGYTF. Here the CDR3 DNA reads TGTGCCTGGACTCGCACGAGCCGGGGCCCTAACTATGGCTACACCTTC. The whole variable domain, remainder taken from reference TRBV30 and TRBJ1-2, is SQTIHQWPATLVQPVGSPLSLECTVEGTSNPNLYWYRQAAGRGLQLLFYSVGIGQISSEVPQNLSASRPQDRQFILSSKKLLLSDSGFYLCAWTRTSRGPNYGYTFGSGTRLTVV.

This clone was found a few times. V usage is TRBV5-1 and J usage is TRBJ1-2; D perhaps matches TRBD1 (5 bases). The CDR3 totals 15 residues. Germline CDR1 is SGHRS and CDR2 is YFSETQ. Trimming removed 0 bases from V and 4 bases from J, with 13 bases in between. CDR3 in DNA: TGCGCCAGCAGCTTGGAGGCAGGGAGCGGCTATGGCTACACCTTC. It translates to CASSLEAGSGYGYTF. Variable domain in full (rest from reference TRBV5-1 and TRBJ1-2): KAGVTQTPRYLIKTRGQQVTLSCSPISGHRSVSWYQQTPGQGLQFLFEYFSETQRNKGNFPGRFSGRQFSNSRSEMNVSTLELGDSALYLCASSLEAGSGYGYTFGSGTRLTVV.

The chain couples TRBV2 to TRBJ2-1, with TRBD1 identical over 7 bases. CDR1 is SNHLY and CDR2 is FYNNEI in the germline V gene. The CDR3 contains 12 residues. J gave up 8 bases and V 5 bases, and 3 bases lay outside the gene matches. The CDR3 coding sequence is TGTGCCAGCAGTTTCGACAGGGATGAGCAGTTCTTC. It translates to CASSFDRDEQFF.

V usage is TRBV30 and J usage is TRBJ2-1; D uncertain. The V gene's germline CDR1 is GTSNPN and CDR2 SVGIG (reference sequence). This CDR3 has 14 amino acids. Between the trimmed V and J ends, which lost 8 bases and 0 bases, there was a span of 14 bases. CDR3 DNA: TGTGCCGCTTCTGGACGTAGCTCCTACAATGAGCAGTTCTTC. Translating gives CAASGRSSYNEQFF.

The J gene is TRBJ1-2, the V gene TRBV7-2, with D unclear. Germline CDR1 reads SGHTA; CDR2 reads FQGNSA. The CDR3 loop spans 13 amino acids. V was trimmed by 5 bases and J by 7 bases, leaving 14 bases between them. This CDR3 is CASSLGRESGYTF. The CDR3 DNA sequence: TGTGCCAGCAGCCTAGGCCGGGAGTCTGGCTACACCTTC.